This T cell receptor (beta chain) was sequenced for a study of control samples from healthy donors and cancer patients. As concerns this clone: This may come from a read error, since a much larger clone is one base off. At the DNA level, this CDR3 is encoded by other sequences in the same sample as well.

The method was immunoSEQ multiplex PCR; TCRdb's version includes in-frame clones alone and lacks a portion of them. Of some 150,000 clones in the sample, 91% were seen once. CDR3 length equals 13 residues. Germline lookup yields CDR1 SGHRS and CDR2 YFSETQ. The germline V and J ends were trimmed by 0 bases and 0 bases, with 2 bases remaining between them. The sequenced sample consisted of blood. This TCR was recovered from a man in his thirties or forties in good health. This chain joins TRBV5-1 and TRBJ2-3; no firm D call. CDR3 sequence (DNA): TGCGCCAGCAGCTTGGCCAGCACAGATACGCAGTATTTT. Residues: CASSLASTDTQYF. Looking up the rest from reference TRBV5-1 and TRBJ2-3 gives the full variable domain: KAGVTQTPRYLIKTRGQQVTLSCSPISGHRSVSWYQQTPGQGLQFLFEYFSETQRNKGNFPGRFSGRQFSNSRSEMNVSTLELGDSALYLCASSLASTDTQYFGPGTRLTVL.